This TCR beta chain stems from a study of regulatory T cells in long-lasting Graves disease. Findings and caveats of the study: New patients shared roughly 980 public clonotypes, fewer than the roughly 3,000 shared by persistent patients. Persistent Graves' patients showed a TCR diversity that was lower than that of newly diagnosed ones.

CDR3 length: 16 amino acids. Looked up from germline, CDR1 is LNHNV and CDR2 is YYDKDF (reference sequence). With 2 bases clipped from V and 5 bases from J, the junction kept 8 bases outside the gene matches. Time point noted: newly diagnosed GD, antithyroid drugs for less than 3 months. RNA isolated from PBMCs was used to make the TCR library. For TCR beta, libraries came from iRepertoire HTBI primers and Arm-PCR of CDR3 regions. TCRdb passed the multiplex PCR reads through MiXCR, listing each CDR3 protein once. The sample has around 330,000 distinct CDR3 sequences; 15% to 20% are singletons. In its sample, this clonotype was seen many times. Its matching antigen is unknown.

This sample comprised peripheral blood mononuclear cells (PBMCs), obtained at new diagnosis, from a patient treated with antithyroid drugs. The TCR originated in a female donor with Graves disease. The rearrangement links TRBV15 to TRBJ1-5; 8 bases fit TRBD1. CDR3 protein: CATSRNDRGSYQPQHF. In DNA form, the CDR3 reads TGTGCCACCAGCAGAAATGACAGGGGATCGTATCAGCCCCAGCATTTT.